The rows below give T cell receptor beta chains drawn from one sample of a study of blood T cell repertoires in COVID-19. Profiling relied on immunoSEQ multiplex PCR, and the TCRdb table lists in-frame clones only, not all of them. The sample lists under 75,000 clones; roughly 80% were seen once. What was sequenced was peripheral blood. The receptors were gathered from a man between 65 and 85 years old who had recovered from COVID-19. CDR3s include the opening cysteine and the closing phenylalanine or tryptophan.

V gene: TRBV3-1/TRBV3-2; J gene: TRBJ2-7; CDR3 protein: CASSPWTGVDEQYF
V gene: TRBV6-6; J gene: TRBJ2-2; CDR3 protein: CASRNYKDSNTGELFF
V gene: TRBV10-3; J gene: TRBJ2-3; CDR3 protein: CAISESSTSGATQYF
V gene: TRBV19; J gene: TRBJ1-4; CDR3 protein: CASSEQAKGWFF
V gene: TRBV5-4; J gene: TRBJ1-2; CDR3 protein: CASSGTGSQSHGYTF
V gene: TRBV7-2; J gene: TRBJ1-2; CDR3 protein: CASSSWTNGYTF
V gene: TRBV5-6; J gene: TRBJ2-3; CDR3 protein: CASSPTLLKRYSTDTQYF
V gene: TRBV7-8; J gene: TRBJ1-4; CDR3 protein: CASSRQGWEKLFF
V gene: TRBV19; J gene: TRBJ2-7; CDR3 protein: CASTGDRGVAGGEQYF
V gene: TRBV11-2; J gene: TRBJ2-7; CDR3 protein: CASSRGTSGTYEQYF
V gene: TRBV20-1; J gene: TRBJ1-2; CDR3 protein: CSASPGSANYGYTF
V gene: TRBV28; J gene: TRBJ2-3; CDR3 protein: CASRFESFMDRDLTDTQYF
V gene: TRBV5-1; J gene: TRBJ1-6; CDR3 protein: CASTGTDNSPLHF
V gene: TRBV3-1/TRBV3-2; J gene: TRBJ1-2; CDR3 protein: CASSQAGLAGQGRDYGYTF